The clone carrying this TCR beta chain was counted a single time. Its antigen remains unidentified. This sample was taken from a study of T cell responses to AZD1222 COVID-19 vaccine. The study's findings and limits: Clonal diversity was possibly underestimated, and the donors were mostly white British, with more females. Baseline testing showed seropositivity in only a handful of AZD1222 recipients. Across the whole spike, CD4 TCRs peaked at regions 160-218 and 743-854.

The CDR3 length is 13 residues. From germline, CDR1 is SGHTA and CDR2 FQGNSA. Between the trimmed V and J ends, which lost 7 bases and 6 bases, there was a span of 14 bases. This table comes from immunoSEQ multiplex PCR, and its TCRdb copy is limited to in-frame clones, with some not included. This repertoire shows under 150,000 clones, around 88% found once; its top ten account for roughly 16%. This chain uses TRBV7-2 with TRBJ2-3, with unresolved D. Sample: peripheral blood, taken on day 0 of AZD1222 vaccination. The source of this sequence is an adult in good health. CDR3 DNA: TGTGCCAGCAAATGGAGTAGAGAGGATACGCAGTATTTT. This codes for CASKWSREDTQYF.